Listed below are T cell receptor beta chains from one sample, sequenced in a study of human T cells and chemical hapten exposure. One entry per CDR3 protein results from TCRdb running MiXCR on the RACE reads. The table shows 150,000 to 200,000 distinct CDR3 sequences, with approximately 30% occurring only once. The material was whole blood, obtained in connection with sensitization to the hapten diphenylcyclopropenone (DPC). All receptors come from a woman aged 18-30 years with alopecia areata. Some clones in this sample may be carry-over from other donors' samples. The CDR3 runs from the conserved cysteine through the conserved F or W.

J gene | V gene | CDR3 length | CDR3 protein
TRBJ1-4 | TRBV7-3 | 15 | CASSLTPVTNEKLFF
TRBJ2-1 | TRBV24-1 | 15 | CATSDSGLADNEQFF
TRBJ2-7 | TRBV7-9 | 14 | CASSPRDRAWEQYF
TRBJ2-7 | TRBV28 | 15 | CASSPPTSRNYEQYF
TRBJ1-6 | TRBV7-2 | 14 | CASSLELGNSPLHF
TRBJ1-1 | TRBV4-2 | 14 | CASSQGVGPLKAFF
TRBJ2-1 | TRBV10-3 | 12 | CAISEGGGEQFF
TRBJ1-5 | TRBV5-1 | 16 | CASSLDPGQTNQPQHF
TRBJ1-2 | TRBV29-1 | 13 | CSVIASPGYGYTF
TRBJ2-3 | TRBV6-1 | 16 | CASSVWTGGDSDTQYF
TRBJ2-1 | TRBV9 | 15 | CASSVRDSTAGEQFF
TRBJ2-1 | TRBV4-1 | 16 | CASSQLHSGGAYEQFF
TRBJ2-7 | TRBV27 | 15 | CASSFRLAGAHEQYF
TRBJ2-7 | TRBV7-2 | 17 | CASSFNPGLAGSYEQYF
TRBJ1-5 | TRBV6-6 | 14 | CASSPRQGSQPQHF